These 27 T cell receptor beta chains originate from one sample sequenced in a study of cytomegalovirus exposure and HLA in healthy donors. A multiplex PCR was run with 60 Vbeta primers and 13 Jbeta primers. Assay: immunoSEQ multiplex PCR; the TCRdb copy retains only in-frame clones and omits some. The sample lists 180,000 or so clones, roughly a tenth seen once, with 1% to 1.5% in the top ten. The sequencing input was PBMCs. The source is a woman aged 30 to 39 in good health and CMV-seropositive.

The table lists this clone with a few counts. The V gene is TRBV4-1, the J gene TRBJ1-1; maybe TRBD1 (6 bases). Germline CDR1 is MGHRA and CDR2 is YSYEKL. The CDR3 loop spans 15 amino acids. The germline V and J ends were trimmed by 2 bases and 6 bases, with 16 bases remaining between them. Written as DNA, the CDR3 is TGCGCCAGCAGCCAACCTACAGGGAAATGGGCTGAAGCTTTCTTT. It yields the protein CASSQPTGKWAEAFF.

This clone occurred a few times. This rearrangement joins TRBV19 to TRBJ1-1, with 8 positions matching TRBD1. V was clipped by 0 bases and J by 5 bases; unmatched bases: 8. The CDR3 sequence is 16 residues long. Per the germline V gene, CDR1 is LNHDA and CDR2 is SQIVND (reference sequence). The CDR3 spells CASSIDQYRGETEAFF. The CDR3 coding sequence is TGTGCCAGTAGTATAGATCAGTACAGGGGGGAAACTGAAGCTTTCTTT.

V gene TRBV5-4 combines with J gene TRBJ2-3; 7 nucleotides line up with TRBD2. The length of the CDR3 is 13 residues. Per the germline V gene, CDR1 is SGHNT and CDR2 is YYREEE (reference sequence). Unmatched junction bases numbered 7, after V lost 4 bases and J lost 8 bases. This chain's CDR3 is CASSRTSSATQYF. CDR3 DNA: TGTGCCAGCAGCCGGACTAGTTCGGCTACGCAGTATTTT.

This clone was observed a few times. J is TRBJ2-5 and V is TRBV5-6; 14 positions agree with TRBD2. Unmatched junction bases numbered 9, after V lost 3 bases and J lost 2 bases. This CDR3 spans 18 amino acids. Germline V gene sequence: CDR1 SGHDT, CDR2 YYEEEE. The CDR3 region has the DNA TGTGCCAGCAGCTATTCCCCGGGACTAGCGGGAGATCAAGAGACCCAGTACTTC. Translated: CASSYSPGLAGDQETQYF. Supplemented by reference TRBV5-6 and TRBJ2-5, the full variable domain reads DAGVTQSPTHLIKTRGQQVTLRCSPKSGHDTVSWYQQALGQGPQFIFQYYEEEERQRGNFPDRFSGHQFPNYSSELNVNALLLGDSALYLCASSYSPGLAGDQETQYFGPGTRLLVL.

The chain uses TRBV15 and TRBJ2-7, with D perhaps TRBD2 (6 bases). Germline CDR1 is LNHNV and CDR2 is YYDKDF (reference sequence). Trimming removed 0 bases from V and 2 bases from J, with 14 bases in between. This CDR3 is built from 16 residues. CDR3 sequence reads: CATSRELLTGAYEQYF. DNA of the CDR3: TGTGCCACCAGCAGAGAATTGTTAACGGGAGCCTACGAGCAGTACTTC.

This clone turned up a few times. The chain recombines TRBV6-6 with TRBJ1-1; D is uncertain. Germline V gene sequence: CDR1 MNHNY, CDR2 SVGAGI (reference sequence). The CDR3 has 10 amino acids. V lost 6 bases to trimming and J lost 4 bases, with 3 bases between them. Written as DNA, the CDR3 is TGTGCCAGCAGACTCACTGAAGCTTTCTTT. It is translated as CASRLTEAFF.

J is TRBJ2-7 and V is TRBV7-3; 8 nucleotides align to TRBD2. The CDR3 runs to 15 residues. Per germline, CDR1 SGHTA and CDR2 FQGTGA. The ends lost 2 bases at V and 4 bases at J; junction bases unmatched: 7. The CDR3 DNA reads TGTGCCAGCAGCTTAGTTAGCGGGATTGGATACGAGCAGTACTTC. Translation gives CASSLVSGIGYEQYF. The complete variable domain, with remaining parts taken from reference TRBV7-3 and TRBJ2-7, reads GAGVSQTPSNKVTEKGKYVELRCDPISGHTALYWYRQSLGQGPEFLIYFQGTGAADDSGLPNDRFFAVRPEGSVSTLKIQRTERGDSAVYLCASSLVSGIGYEQYFGPGTRLTVT.

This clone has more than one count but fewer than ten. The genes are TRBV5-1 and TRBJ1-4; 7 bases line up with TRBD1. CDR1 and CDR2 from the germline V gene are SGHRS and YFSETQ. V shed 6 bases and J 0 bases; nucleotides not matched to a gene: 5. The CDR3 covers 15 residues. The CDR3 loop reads CASNRGGATNEKLFF. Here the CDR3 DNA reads TGCGCCAGCAACAGGGGAGGCGCAACTAATGAAAAACTGTTTTTT.

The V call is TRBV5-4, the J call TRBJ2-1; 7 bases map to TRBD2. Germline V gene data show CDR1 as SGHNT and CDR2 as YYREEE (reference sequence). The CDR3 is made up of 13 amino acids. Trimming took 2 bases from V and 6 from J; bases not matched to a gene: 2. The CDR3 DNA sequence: TGTGCCAGCAGCTTTCCTAGCGGCAATGAGCAGTTCTTC. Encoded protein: CASSFPSGNEQFF.

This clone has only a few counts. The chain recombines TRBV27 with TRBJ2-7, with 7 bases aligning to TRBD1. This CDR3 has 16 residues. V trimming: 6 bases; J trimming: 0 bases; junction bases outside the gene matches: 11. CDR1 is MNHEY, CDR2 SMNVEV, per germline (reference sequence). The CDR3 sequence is CASRNLEQGYSYEQYF. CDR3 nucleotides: TGTGCCAGCAGGAATCTAGAACAGGGGTACTCCTACGAGCAGTACTTC.

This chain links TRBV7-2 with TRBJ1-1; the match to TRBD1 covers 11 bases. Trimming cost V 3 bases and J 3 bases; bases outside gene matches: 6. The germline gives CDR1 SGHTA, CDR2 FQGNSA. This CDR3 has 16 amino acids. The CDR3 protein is CASSFRTGGLYTEAFF. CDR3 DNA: TGTGCCAGCAGCTTTAGGACAGGGGGCCTCTACACTGAAGCTTTCTTT. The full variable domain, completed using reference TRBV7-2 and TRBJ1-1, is GAGVSQSPSNKVTEKGKDVELRCDPISGHTALYWYRQSLGQGLEFLIYFQGNSAPDKSGLPSDRFSAERTGGSVSTLTIQRTQQEDSAVYLCASSFRTGGLYTEAFFGQGTRLTVV.

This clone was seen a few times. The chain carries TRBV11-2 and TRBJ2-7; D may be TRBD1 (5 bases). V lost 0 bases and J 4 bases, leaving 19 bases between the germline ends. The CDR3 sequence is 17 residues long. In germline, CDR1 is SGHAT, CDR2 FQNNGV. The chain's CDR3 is CASSLDPPGYMVYEQYF. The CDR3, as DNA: TGTGCCAGCAGCTTAGATCCTCCAGGGTACATGGTGTACGAGCAGTACTTC. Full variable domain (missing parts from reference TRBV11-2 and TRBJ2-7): EAGVAQSPRYKIIEKRQSVAFWCNPISGHATLYWYQQILGQGPKLLIQFQNNGVVDDSQLPKDRFSAERLKGVDSTLKIQPAKLEDSAVYLCASSLDPPGYMVYEQYFGPGTRLTVT.

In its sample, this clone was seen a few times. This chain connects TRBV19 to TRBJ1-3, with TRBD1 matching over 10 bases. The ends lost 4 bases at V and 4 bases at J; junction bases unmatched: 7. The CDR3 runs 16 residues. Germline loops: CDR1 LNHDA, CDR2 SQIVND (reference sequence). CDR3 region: CASSTQDRGRGNTIYF. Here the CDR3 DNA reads TGTGCCAGTAGTACCCAAGACAGGGGGCGAGGAAACACCATATATTTT.

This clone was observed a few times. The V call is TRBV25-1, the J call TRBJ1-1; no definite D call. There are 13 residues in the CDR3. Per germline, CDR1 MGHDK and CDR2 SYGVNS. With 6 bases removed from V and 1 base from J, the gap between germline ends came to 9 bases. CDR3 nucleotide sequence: TGTGCCAGCAGGGAGACGGCGAACACTGAAGCTTTCTTT. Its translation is CASRETANTEAFF.

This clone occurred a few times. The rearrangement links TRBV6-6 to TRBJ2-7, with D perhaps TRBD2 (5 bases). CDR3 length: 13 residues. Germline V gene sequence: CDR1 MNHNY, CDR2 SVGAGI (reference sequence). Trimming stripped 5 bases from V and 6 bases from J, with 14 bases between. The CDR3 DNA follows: TGTGCCAGCAGTCCCTGGGAGCCCCCCGAGCAGTACTTC. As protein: CASSPWEPPEQYF.

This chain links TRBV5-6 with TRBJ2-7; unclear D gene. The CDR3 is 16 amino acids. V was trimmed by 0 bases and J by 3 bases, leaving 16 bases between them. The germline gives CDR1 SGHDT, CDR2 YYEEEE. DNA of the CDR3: TGTGCCAGCAGCTTGGGGCAGGCCCTTACTCTCTACGAGCAGTACTTC. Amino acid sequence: CASSLGQALTLYEQYF.

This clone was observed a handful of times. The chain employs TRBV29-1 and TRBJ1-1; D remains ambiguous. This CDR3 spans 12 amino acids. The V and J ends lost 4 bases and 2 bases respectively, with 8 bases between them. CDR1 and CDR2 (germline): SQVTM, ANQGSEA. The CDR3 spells CSVAGSNTEAFF. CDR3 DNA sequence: TGCAGCGTTGCGGGTTCCAACACTGAAGCTTTCTTT.

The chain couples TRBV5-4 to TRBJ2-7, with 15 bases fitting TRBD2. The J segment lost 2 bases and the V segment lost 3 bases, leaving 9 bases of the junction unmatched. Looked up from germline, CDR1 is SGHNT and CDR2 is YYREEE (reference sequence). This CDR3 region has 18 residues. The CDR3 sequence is CASSWGTSGRSYPYEQYF. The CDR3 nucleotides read TGTGCCAGCAGCTGGGGGACTAGCGGGAGGTCCTATCCCTACGAGCAGTACTTC.

The CDR3 DNA reads TGCGCCAGCAGCTTAACGCCAGGGAATCAGCCCCAGCATTTT. Translated: CASSLTPGNQPQHF. J is TRBJ1-5 and V is TRBV5-1; D is perhaps TRBD1 (5 bases). Germline V gives CDR1 SGHRS, CDR2 YFSETQ. The CDR3 length is 14 residues. Trimming took 2 bases from V and 4 from J, leaving 10 bases between them.

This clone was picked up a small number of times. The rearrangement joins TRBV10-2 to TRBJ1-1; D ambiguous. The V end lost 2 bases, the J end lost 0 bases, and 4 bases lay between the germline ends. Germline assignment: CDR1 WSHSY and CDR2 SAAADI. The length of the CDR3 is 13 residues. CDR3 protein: CASSEAVNTEAFF. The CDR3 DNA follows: TGCGCCAGCAGTGAGGCAGTGAACACTGAAGCTTTCTTT.

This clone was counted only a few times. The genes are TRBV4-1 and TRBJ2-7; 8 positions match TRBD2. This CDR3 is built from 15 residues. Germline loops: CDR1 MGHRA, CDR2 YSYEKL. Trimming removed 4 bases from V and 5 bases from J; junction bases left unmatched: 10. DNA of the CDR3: TGCGCCAGCAGCCGCCGACTAGCGTCGGTGGACGAGCAGTACTTC. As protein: CASSRRLASVDEQYF.

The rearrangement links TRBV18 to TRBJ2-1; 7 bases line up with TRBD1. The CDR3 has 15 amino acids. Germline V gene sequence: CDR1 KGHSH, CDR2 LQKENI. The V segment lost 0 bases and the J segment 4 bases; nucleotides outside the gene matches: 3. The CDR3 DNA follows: TGTGCCAGCTCACCACCGACAGGGAAGTACAATGAGCAGTTCTTC. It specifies CASSPPTGKYNEQFF.

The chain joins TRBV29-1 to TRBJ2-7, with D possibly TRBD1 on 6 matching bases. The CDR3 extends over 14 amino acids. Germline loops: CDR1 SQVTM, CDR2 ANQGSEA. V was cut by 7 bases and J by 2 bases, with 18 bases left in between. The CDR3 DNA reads TGCAGCGCCGCCGTAAGGGGGTCGACCTACGAGCAGTACTTC. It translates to CSAAVRGSTYEQYF.

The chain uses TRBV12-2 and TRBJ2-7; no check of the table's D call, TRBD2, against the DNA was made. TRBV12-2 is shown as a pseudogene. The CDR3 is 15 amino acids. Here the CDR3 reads CASRLGDGLRNEQYF. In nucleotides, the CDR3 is TGTGCAAGTCGCTTAGGGGACGGACTACGGAACGAGCAGTACTTC.

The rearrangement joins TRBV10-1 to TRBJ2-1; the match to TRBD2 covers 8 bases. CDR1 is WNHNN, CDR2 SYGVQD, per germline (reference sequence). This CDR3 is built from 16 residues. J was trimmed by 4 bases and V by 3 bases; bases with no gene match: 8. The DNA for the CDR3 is TGCGCCAGCAGTGACTCCGGGAGCGGGAGATACAATGAGCAGTTCTTC. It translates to CASSDSGSGRYNEQFF.

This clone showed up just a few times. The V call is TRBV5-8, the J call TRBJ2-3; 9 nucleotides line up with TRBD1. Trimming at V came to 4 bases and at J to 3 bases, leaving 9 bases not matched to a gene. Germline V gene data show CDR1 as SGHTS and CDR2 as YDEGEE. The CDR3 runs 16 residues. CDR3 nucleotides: TGTGCCAGCAGCCCGGGGACAGGGCGAATGACAGATACGCAGTATTTT. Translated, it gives CASSPGTGRMTDTQYF.

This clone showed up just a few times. DNA for the CDR3: TGTGCCAGTAGTATAGGTCCGAACACCATATATTTT. It yields the protein CASSIGPNTIYF. The V and J genes are TRBV19 and TRBJ1-3, with no clear D. Looked up from germline, CDR1 is LNHDA and CDR2 is SQIVND (reference sequence). CDR3 length equals 12 residues. Trimming left V 1 base short and J 7 bases short, with 5 bases between.